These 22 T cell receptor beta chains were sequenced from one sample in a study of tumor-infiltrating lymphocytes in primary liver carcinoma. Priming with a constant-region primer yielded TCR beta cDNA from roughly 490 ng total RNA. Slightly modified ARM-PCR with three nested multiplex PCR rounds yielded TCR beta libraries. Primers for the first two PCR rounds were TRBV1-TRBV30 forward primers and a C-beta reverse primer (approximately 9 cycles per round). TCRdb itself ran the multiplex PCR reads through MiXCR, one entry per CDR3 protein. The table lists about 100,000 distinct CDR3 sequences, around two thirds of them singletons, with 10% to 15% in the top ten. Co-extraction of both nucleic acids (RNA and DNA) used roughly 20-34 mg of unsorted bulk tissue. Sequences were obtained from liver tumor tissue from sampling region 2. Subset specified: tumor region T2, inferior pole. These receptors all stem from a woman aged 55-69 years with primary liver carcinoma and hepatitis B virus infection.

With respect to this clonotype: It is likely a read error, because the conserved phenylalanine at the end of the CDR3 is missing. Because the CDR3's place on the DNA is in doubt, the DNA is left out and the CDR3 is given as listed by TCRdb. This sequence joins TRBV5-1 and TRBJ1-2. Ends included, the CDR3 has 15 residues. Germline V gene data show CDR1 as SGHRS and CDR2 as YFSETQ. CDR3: CASSLVPEADYGYSL.

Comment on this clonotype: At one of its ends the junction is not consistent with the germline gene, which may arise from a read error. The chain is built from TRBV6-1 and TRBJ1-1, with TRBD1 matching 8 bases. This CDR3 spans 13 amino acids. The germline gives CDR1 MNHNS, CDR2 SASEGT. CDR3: CARRGTGGTEAFF. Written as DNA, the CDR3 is TGTGCCCGCAGAGGTACAGGGGGTACTGAAGCTTTCTTT.

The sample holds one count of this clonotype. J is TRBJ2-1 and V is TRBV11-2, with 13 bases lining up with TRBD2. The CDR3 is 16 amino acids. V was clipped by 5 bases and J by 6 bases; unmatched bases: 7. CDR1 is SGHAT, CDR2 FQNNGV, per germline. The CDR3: CASSLLTSGRINEQFF. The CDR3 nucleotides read TGTGCCAGCAGCCTACTGACTAGCGGGAGGATCAATGAGCAGTTCTTC. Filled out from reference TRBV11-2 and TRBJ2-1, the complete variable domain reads EAGVAQSPRYKIIEKRQSVAFWCNPISGHATLYWYQQILGQGPKLLIQFQNNGVVDDSQLPKDRFSAERLKGVDSTLKIQPAKLEDSAVYLCASSLLTSGRINEQFFGPGTRLTVL.

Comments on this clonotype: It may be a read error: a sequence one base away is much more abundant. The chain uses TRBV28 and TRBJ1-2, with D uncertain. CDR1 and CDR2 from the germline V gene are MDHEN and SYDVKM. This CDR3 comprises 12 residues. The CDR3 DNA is TGTGCCAGCAGGTCAGGTTTCTATGACTACACCTTC. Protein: CASRSGFYDYTF.

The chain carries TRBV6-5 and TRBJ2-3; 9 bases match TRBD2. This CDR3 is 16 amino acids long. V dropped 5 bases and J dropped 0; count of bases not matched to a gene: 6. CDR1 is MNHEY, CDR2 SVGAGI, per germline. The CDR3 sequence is CASSGAGLASTDTQYF. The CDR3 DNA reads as TGTGCCAGCAGTGGGGCCGGACTAGCGAGCACAGATACGCAGTATTTT.

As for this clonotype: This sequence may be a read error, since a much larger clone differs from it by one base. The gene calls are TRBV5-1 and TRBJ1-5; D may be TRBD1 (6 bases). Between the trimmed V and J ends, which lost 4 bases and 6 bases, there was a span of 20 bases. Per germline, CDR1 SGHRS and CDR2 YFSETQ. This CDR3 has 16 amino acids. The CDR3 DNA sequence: TGCGCCAGCAGCCCAGGGGACTCTGGTACAAGTCAGCCCCAGCATTTT. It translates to CASSPGDSGTSQPQHF. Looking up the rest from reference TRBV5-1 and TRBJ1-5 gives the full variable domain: KAGVTQTPRYLIKTRGQQVTLSCSPISGHRSVSWYQQTPGQGLQFLFEYFSETQRNKGNFPGRFSGRQFSNSRSEMNVSTLELGDSALYLCASSPGDSGTSQPQHFGDGTRLSIL.

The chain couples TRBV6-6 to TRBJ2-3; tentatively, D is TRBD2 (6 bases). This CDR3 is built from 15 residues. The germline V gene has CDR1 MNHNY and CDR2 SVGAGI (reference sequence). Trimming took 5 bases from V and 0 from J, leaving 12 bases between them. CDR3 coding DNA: TGTGCCAGCAGTACTTACGGGGGTAGCACAGATACGCAGTATTTT. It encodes CASSTYGGSTDTQYF.

CDR3 protein: CASIPVPTSNTEAFF. The CDR3 nucleotides are TGTGCCAGCATCCCGGTACCTACATCGAACACTGAAGCTTTCTTT. The chain employs TRBV6-5 and TRBJ1-1; D gene unclear. Germline V gene sequence: CDR1 MNHEY, CDR2 SVGAGI. V shed 7 bases and J shed 1 base, with 16 bases lying between them. The CDR3 is 15 residues long.

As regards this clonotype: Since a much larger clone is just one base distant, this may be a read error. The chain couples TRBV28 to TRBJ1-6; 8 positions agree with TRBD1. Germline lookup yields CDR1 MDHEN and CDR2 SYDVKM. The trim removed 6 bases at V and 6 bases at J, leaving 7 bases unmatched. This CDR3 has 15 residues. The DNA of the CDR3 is TGTGCCAGCAGAGCGGACAGGGTTCGTAATTCACCCCTCCACTTT. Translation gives CASRADRVRNSPLHF.

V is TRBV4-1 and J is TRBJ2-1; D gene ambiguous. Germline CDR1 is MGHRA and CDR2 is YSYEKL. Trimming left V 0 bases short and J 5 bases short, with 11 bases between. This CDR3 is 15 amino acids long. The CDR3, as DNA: TGCGCCAGCAGCCAAGAACTCAGTTGTCACAATGAGCAGTTCTTC. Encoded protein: CASSQELSCHNEQFF.

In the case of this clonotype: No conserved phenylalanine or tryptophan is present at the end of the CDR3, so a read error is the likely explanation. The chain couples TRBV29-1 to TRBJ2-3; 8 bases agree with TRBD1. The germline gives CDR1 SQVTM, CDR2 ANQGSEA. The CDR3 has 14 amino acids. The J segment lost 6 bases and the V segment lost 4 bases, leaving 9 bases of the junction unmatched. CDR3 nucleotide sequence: TGCAGCGTTGGGGACAGGAGCCTCACGGATACGCAGTATCTT. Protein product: CSVGDRSLTDTQYL.

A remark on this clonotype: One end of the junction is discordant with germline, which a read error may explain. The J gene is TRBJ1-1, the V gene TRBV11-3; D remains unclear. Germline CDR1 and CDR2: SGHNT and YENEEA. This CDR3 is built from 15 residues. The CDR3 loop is CASSLTVWLNTETFF. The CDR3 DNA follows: TGTGCCAGCAGCCTAACAGTATGGTTGAACACTGAAACTTTCTTT.

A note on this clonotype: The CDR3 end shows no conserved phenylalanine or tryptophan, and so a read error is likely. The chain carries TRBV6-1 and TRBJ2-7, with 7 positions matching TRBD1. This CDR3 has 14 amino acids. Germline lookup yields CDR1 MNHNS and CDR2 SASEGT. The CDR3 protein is CTSSDPGGPYEQYL. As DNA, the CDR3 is TGTACCAGCAGTGACCCAGGGGGTCCCTACGAGCAGTACCTC.

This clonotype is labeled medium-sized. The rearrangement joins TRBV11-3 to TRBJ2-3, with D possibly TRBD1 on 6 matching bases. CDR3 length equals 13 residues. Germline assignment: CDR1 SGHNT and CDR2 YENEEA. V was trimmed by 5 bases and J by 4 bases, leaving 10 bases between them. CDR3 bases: TGTGCCAGCAGCGCCTACAGGGCAGATACGCAGTATTTT. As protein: CASSAYRADTQYF.

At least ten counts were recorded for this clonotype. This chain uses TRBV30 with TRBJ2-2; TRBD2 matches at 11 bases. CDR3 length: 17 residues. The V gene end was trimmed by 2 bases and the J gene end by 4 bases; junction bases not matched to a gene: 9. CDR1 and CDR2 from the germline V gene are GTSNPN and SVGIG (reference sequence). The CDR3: CAWSRPETSGVTGELFF. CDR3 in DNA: TGTGCCTGGAGTCGTCCCGAGACTAGCGGGGTCACCGGGGAGCTGTTTTTT.

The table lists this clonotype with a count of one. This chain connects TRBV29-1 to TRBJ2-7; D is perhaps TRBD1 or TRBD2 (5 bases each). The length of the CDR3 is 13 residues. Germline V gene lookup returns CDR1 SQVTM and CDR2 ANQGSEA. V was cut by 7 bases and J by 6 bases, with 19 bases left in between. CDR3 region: CSAWDEGRFEQYF. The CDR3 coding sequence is TGCAGCGCCTGGGACGAGGGGCGATTCGAGCAGTACTTC.

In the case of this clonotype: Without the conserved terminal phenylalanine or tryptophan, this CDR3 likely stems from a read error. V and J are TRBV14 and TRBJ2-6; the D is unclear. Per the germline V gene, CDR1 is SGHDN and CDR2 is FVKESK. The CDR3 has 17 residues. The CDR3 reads CTSSQARSGSGANVLTL. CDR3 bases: TGTACCAGCAGCCAAGCTCGCTCAGGCTCTGGGGCCAACGTCCTGACTCTC.

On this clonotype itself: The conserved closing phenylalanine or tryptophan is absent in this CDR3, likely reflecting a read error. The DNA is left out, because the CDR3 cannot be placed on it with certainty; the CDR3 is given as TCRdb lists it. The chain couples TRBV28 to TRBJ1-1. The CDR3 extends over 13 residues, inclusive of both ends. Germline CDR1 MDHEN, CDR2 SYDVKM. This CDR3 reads CASSLSPGQQPFS.

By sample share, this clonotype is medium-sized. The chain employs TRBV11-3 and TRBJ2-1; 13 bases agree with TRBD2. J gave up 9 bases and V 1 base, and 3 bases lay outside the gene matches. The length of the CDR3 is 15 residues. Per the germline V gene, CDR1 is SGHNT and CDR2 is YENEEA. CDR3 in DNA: TGTGCCAGCAGCTTAGGGACTAGCGGGAGTCTTGAGCAGTTCTTC. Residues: CASSLGTSGSLEQFF. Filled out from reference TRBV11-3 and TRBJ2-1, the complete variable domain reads EAGVVQSPRYKIIEKKQPVAFWCNPISGHNTLYWYLQNLGQGPELLIRYENEEAVDDSQLPKDRFSAERLKGVDSTLKIQPAELGDSAVYLCASSLGTSGSLEQFFGPGTRLTVL.

CDR3 sequence: CASSRTSLQTDTQYF. The CDR3 nucleotides are TGCGCCAGCAGCCGGACATCTCTTCAGACAGATACGCAGTATTTT. This chain uses TRBV5-1 with TRBJ2-3, with D maybe TRBD1 (5 bases). Trimming pared 4 bases from V and 3 bases from J, leaving 15 bases between. Per germline, CDR1 SGHRS and CDR2 YFSETQ. The CDR3 has 15 amino acids.

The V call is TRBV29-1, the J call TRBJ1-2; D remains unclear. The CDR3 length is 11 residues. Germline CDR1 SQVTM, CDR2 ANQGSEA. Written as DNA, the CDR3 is TGCGGCGCCCGAGTTCAGGATAGCTACACCTTC. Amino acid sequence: CGARVQDSYTF.

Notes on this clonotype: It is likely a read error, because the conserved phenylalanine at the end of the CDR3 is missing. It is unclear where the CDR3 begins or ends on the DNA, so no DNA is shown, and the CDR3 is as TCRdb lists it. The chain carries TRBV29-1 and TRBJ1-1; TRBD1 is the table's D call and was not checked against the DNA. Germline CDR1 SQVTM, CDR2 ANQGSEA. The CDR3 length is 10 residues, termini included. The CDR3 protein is CSGGQEEAFL.